This T cell receptor (beta chain) came from a study of cytomegalovirus exposure and HLA in healthy donors. The overall study: Early on, a data release was issued that held roughly 80 million unique TCRs from HLA-typed donors.

Germline V gives CDR1 SGHTA, CDR2 FQGNSA. There are 18 residues in the CDR3. V lost 1 base, J lost 1 base, and 8 bases stayed unmatched. Broader study findings: Later analysis showed most CMV-associated TCR beta chains appearing HLA-restricted. Later analysis reportedly placed an Asian-associated ancestry cluster below the roughly 670-donor mean in N-insertions.

With regard to this clone: Its antigen remains unknown.

The primer mix had 60 Vbeta and 13 Jbeta primers. Assay used: immunoSEQ multiplex PCR; TCRdb lists only in-frame clones, some missing. The sample consists of 110,000 or so clones, more than 70% of them appearing once. The sequenced sample was PBMCs. This chain uses TRBV7-2 with TRBJ1-3, with 9 bases identical to TRBD1. This receptor was taken from a man between 50 and 59 years old in good health and CMV-seropositive. CDR3 DNA: TGTGCCAGCAGCTTAGGGGCTACAGGGGGCGCATCTGGAAACACCATATATTTT. Amino acids: CASSLGATGGASGNTIYF.